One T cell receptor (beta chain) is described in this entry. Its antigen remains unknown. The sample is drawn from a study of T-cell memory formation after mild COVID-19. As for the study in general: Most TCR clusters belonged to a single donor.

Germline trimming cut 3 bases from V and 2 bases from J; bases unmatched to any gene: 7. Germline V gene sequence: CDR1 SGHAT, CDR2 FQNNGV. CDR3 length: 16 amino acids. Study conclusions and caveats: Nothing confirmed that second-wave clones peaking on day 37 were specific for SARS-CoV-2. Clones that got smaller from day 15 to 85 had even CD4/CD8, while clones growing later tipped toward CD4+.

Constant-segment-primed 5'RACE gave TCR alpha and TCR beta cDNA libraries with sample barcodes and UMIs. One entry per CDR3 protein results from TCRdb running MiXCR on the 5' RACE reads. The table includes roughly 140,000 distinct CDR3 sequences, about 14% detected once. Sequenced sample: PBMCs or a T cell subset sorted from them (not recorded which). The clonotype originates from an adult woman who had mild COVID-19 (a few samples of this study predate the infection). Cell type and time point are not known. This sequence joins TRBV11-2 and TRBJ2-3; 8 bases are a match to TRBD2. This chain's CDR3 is CASSFSVGGDTDTQYF. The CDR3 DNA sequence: TGTGCCAGCAGCTTCAGCGTCGGGGGGGACACAGATACGCAGTATTTT.